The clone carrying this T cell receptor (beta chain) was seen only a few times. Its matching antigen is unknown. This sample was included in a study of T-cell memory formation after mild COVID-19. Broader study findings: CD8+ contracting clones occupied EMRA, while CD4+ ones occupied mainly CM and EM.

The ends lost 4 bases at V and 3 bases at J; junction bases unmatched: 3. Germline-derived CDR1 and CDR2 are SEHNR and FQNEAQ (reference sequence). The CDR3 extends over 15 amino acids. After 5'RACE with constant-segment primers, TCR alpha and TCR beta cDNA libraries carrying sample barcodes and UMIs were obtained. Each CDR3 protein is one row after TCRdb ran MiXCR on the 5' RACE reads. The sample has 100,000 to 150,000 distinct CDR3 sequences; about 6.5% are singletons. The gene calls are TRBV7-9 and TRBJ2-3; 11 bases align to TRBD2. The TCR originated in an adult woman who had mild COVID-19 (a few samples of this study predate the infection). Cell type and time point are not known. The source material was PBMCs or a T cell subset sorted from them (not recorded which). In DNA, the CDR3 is TGTGCCAGCAGCTATGGGACTAGCGGTACAGATACGCAGTATTTT. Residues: CASSYGTSGTDTQYF.